The TCR beta chain described here comes from a study of T cells in Graves' hyperthyroidism and ophthalmopathy. The ends were cut back, 5 bases at V and 5 bases at J, with 18 bases in the middle. This CDR3 contains 16 residues. CDR1 and CDR2 (germline): SGHTA, FQGNSA. This clonotype appeared many times. Antigen specificity is unknown. The study excluded patients with uncontrolled infection, other autoimmune disease, pregnancy or lactation. Findings and caveats of the study: The model's output predicted ophthalmopathy at a median of roughly 6 months prior to onset.

The TCR beta CDR3 regions underwent amplification using RNA transcripts as the source. RT-PCR in the first round (using the HTBI primer set) targeted the TCR CDR3. Each CDR3 protein gets one entry after TCRdb re-called the multiplex PCR reads with MiXCR. The sample has about 570,000 distinct CDR3 sequences; 13% to 15% are singletons. The specimen was blood. The rearrangement joins TRBV7-2 to TRBJ2-2, with D uncertain. The clonotype was recovered from a middle-aged woman with Graves' hyperthyroidism. The CDR3 DNA reads as TGTGCCAGCAGCGAAAGTGTGGCAGGTGCAACCGGGGAGCTGTTTTTT. It encodes CASSESVAGATGELFF. Complete variable domain (other parts from reference TRBV7-2 and TRBJ2-2): GAGVSQSPSNKVTEKGKDVELRCDPISGHTALYWYRQSLGQGLEFLIYFQGNSAPDKSGLPSDRFSAERTGGSVSTLTIQRTQQEDSAVYLCASSESVAGATGELFFGEGSRLTVL.